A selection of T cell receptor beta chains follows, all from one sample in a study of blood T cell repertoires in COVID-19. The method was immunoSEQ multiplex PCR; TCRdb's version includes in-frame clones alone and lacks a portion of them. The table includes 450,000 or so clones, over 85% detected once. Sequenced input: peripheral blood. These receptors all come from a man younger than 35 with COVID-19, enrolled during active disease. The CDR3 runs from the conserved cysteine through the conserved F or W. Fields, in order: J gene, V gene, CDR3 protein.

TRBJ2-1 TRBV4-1 CASSLEVGLARRHEQFF
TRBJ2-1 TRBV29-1 CSVYLADHSYNEQFF
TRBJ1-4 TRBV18 CASSPTQATNEKLFF
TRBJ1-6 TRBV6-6 CASSRYNPGQGRSPLHF
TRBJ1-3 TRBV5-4 CASSLQGSGNTIYF
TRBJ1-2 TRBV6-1 CASSEAPIYGYTF
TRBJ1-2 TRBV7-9 CASSLSGVETNYGYTF
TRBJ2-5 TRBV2 CASSRPGQGPEETQYF
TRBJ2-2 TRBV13 CASSYRTSGTGELFF
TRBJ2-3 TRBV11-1 CASSLAGLAYTDTQYF
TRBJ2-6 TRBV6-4 CASSVEGTGVYSGANVLTF
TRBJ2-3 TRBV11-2 CASSSSNTDTQYF
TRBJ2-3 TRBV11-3 CASSPPGASGDTQYF
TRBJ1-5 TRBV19 CASLGGRGQPQHF
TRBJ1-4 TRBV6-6 CASSRQGYEKLFF
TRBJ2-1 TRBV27 CASIAAHEQFF
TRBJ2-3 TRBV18 CASSPPNSGGAGTDTQYF
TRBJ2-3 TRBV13 CASSPSGGVGTDTQYF
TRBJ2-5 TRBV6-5 CASRGAGGLETQYF
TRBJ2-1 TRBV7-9 CASSFRGGSTNNEQFF
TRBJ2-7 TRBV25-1 CASSDVQGEDYEQYF
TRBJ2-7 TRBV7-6 CASSLVPRDIEQYF
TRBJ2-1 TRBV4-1 CASSQDSSKSSYNEQFF
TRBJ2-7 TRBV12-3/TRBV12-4 CASSFYRGEQYF
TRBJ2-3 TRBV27 CASSLSLLAGGTDTQYF
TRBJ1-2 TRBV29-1 CSVDQGNGYTF
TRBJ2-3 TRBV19 CASSSQGTDTQYF
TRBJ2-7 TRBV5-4 CASSYSGTLGEQYF
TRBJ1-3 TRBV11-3 CATGRQGNTIYF
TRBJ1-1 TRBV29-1 CSVERDRGTEAFF
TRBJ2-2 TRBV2 CASRRQGTNTGELFF
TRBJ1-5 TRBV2 CASSPHAGTGSNQPQHF
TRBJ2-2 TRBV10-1 CASSENSFTGELFF
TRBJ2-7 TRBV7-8 CASSRRRGTLPSYEQYF
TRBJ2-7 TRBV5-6 CASSHRQGYEQYF
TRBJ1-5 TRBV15 CATSRDLDRANQPQHF